This T cell receptor (beta chain) emerged from a study of blood T cells in healthy people across ages. A second roughly 6 to 12 cycle PCR used barcoded and J-beta primers. Each CDR3 protein gets one entry after TCRdb re-called the 5' RACE reads with MiXCR. This sample has over 1,500,000 distinct CDR3 sequences, with around 50% found just once. Germline V gene lookup returns CDR1 SQVTM and CDR2 ANQGSEA. CDR3 length: 15 residues. A word on this clonotype: A junction end diverges from the germline sequence, so it may reflect a read error.

This receptor was taken from a woman in her forties in good health. The sample taken for sequencing was blood. The chain combines TRBV29-1 with TRBJ2-3; TRBD2 aligns across 10 bases. The CDR3 sequence is CSVEASGGGADTQYF. In DNA, the CDR3 is TGCAGCGTAGAAGCTAGCGGGGGAGGGGCAGATACGCAGTATTTT.